What follows are 4 T cell receptor beta chains derived from one specimen sequenced in a study of T cells in Graves' hyperthyroidism and ophthalmopathy. Regions amplified from RNA transcripts were the TCR beta CDR3 regions. RT-PCR in the first round (using the HTBI primer set) targeted the TCR CDR3. TCRdb ran MiXCR on the multiplex PCR reads and lists one entry per CDR3 protein. The sample contains some 350,000 distinct CDR3 sequences, 15% to 19% of which appear only once. Sequenced: blood. The receptors were gathered from a young woman with Graves' hyperthyroidism that later progressed to Graves' ophthalmopathy.

This clonotype was seen many times. V usage is TRBV29-1 and J usage is TRBJ1-1; the D gene is possibly TRBD1 (6 bases). This CDR3 contains 13 residues. Germline CDR1 reads SQVTM; CDR2 reads ANQGSEA. V lost 4 bases, J lost 1 base, and 10 bases lay in between. The CDR3 protein is CSVVGAPNTEAFF. Here the CDR3 DNA reads TGCAGCGTTGTGGGGGCCCCGAACACTGAAGCTTTCTTT. Full variable domain (outside the CDR3, taken from reference TRBV29-1 and TRBJ1-1): SAVISQKPSRDICQRGTSLTIQCQVDSQVTMMFWYRQQPGQSLTLIATANQGSEATYESGFVIDKFPISRPNLTFSTLTVSNMSPEDSSIYLCSVVGAPNTEAFFGQGTRLTVV.

This clonotype has at least ten counts. The J gene is TRBJ2-5, the V gene TRBV6-1, with 10 bases that match TRBD2. The CDR3 is 15 amino acids. V lost 2 bases and J lost 4; bases outside the gene matches: 4. Germline assignment: CDR1 MNHNS and CDR2 SASEGT. DNA of the CDR3: TGTGCCAGCAGTGAACTAGCGGGAGAGGTAGAGACCCAGTACTTC. This encodes CASSELAGEVETQYF.

The genes are TRBV5-1 and TRBJ2-3, with a tentative D call TRBD1 (5 bases). The CDR3 length is 13 residues. Trimming took 3 bases from V and 1 from J, leaving 6 bases between them. Germline V lookup: CDR1 SGHRS, CDR2 YFSETQ. In DNA, the CDR3 is TGCGCCAGCAGCTGGACACGCACAGATACGCAGTATTTT. Amino acids: CASSWTRTDTQYF.

Worth noting for this clonotype: A much larger clone is a single base away; this may be a read error. The chain employs TRBV7-3 and TRBJ2-1; unclear D gene. The germline CDR1 and CDR2 sequences are SGHTA and FQGTGA. The CDR3 runs to 12 residues. The V end was cut by 6 bases, the J end by 8 bases, with 11 bases between. This CDR3 reads CASSLGSDEQFF. As DNA, the CDR3 is TGTGCCAGCAGTTTAGGTTCTGATGAGCAGTTCTTC.